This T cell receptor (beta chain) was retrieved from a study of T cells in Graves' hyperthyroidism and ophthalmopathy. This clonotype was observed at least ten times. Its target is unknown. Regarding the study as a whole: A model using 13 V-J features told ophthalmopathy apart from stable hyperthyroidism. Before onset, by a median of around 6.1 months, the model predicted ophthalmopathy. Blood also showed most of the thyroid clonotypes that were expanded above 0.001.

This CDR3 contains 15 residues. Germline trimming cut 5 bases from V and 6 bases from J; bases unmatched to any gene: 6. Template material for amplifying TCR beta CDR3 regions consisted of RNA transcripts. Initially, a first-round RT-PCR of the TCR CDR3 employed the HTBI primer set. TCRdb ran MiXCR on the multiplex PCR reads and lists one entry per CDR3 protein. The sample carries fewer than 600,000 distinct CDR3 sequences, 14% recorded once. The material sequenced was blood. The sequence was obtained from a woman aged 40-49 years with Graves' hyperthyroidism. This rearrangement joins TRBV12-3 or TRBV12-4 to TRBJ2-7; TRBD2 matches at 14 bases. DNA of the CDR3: TGTGCCAGCAGTGTTGCGGGACTAGCGGGAGTCGAGCAGTACTTC. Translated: CASSVAGLAGVEQYF.